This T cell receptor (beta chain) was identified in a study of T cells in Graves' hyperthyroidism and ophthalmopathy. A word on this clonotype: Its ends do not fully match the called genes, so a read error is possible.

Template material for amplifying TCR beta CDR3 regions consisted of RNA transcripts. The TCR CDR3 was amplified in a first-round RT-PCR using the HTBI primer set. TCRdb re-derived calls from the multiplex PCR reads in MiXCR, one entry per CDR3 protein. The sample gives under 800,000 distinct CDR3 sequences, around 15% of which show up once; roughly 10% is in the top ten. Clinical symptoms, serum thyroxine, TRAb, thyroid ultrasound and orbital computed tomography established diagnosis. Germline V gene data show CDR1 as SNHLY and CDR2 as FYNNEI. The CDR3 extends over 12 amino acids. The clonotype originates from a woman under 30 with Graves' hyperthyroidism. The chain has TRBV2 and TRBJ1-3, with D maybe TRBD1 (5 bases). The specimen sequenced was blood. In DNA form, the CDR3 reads TGTGCCAGCAGCAGTACAGGAACCACCATATATTTT. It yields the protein CASSSTGTTIYF.